Below are 12 T cell receptor beta chains sequenced from a single sample in a study of blood T cell repertoires in COVID-19. Repertoires were generated with immunoSEQ multiplex PCR, while TCRdb's copy carries only in-frame clones and drops some. Among more than 80,000 clones listed, over 70% were seen once. Specimen: peripheral blood. These receptors originate from a human donor with acute or convalescent COVID-19. The donor label of this sample is uncertain.

This clone was counted a few times. This chain joins TRBV19 and TRBJ1-6, with TRBD1 matching 7 bases. The germline V gene encodes CDR1 LNHDA and CDR2 SQIVND (reference sequence). The CDR3 totals 15 residues. V lost 4 bases and J lost 6; bases outside the gene matches: 6. DNA for the CDR3: TGTGCCAGTAGTACCTACAGGGGTTCTAATTCACCCCTCCACTTT. It translates to CASSTYRGSNSPLHF.

This chain connects TRBV5-5 to TRBJ1-1, with D perhaps matching TRBD1 (5 bases). V lost 4 bases and J 8 bases, leaving 12 bases between the germline ends. This CDR3 spans 12 amino acids. CDR1 is SGHKS, CDR2 YYEKEE, per germline (reference sequence). The CDR3 DNA is TGTGCCAGCAGCATGACAGATTACGAAGCTTTCTTT. This encodes CASSMTDYEAFF.

This chain connects TRBV24-1 to TRBJ1-2, with 8 bases that match TRBD1. The CDR3 extends over 14 amino acids. The V gene's germline CDR1 is KGHDR and CDR2 SFDVKD. V trimming: 5 bases; J trimming: 0 bases; junction bases outside the gene matches: 1. CDR3 in DNA: TGTGCCACCAGTGCAGGGGGCTCTAACTATGGCTACACCTTC. Translation gives CATSAGGSNYGYTF.

This chain joins TRBV2 and TRBJ1-3; D gene unclear. Germline V lookup: CDR1 SNHLY, CDR2 FYNNEI. The V end was cut by 6 bases, the J end by 0 bases, with 9 bases between. This CDR3 has 14 amino acids. In DNA, the CDR3 is TGTGCCAGCAGAGCGACCGGCTCTGGAAACACCATATATTTT. It is translated as CASRATGSGNTIYF. The variable domain in full, completed from reference TRBV2 and TRBJ1-3, reads EPEVTQTPSHQVTQMGQEVILRCVPISNHLYFYWYRQILGQKVEFLVSFYNNEISEKSEIFDDQFSVERPDGSNFTLKIRSTKLEDSAMYFCASRATGSGNTIYFGEGSWLTVV.

V usage is TRBV5-8 and J usage is TRBJ2-1; D possibly corresponds to TRBD2 (6 bases). Trimming took off 0 bases at V and 4 bases at J, with 17 bases between the two ends. This CDR3 has 17 amino acids. Per germline, CDR1 SGHTS and CDR2 YDEGEE. CDR3 coding DNA: TGTGCCAGCAGCTTGGCGCGGGGTCCCCACCGATACAATGAGCAGTTCTTC. Translating it yields CASSLARGPHRYNEQFF.

This CDR3 is CASSGQLHSNQPQHF. CDR3 coding DNA: TGTGCCAGCAGTGGACAGCTCCATAGCAATCAGCCCCAGCATTTT. The chain is built from TRBV2 and TRBJ1-5; possibly TRBD1 for D (5 bases). The CDR3 contains 15 residues. Germline CDR1 and CDR2: SNHLY and FYNNEI. Trimming pared 4 bases from V and 0 bases from J, leaving 10 bases between. Supplemented by reference TRBV2 and TRBJ1-5, the full variable domain reads EPEVTQTPSHQVTQMGQEVILRCVPISNHLYFYWYRQILGQKVEFLVSFYNNEISEKSEIFDDQFSVERPDGSNFTLKIRSTKLEDSAMYFCASSGQLHSNQPQHFGDGTRLSIL.

V usage is TRBV13 and J usage is TRBJ1-6; 9 nucleotides agree with TRBD1. Trimming took 5 bases from V and 2 from J; bases not matched to a gene: 4. The CDR3 has 16 residues. Per germline, CDR1 PRHDT and CDR2 FYEKMQ (reference sequence). The CDR3 protein is CASSIGTGPYNSPLHF. CDR3 DNA sequence: TGTGCCAGCAGCATCGGGACAGGGCCCTATAATTCACCCCTCCACTTT.

The J gene is TRBJ2-7, the V gene TRBV5-1; the match to TRBD1 covers 11 bases. The V gene end was trimmed by 7 bases and the J gene end by 1 base; junction bases not matched to a gene: 4. Germline-derived CDR1 and CDR2 are SGHRS and YFSETQ. This CDR3 spans 14 amino acids. The CDR3 reads CASGQGAQSYEQYF. CDR3 sequence (DNA): TGCGCCAGCGGACAGGGGGCCCAATCCTACGAGCAGTACTTC.

This clone has a handful of counts. The chain carries TRBV29-1 and TRBJ1-1; D is uncertain. Trimming removed 0 bases at V and 4 bases at J, with 15 bases between. Germline V gene data show CDR1 as SQVTM and CDR2 as ANQGSEA. The CDR3 consists of 15 residues. The CDR3 DNA reads TGCAGCGTTGAAGACGTAACACCGGTAGCCACTGAAGCTTTCTTT. Encoded protein: CSVEDVTPVATEAFF.

The chain carries TRBV7-8 and TRBJ2-1; D possibly corresponds to TRBD1 (6 bases). Trimming left V 5 bases short and J 6 bases short, with 20 bases between. Germline CDR1 is SGHVS and CDR2 is FQNEAQ. The CDR3 runs 16 residues. The CDR3 bases are TGTGCCAGCAGCCCCACCCGGACAGTTTTCCCCAATGAGCAGTTCTTC. It specifies CASSPTRTVFPNEQFF.

The chain joins TRBV7-9 to TRBJ2-1; tentative D call: TRBD1 (7 bases). The CDR3 totals 16 residues. From germline, CDR1 is SEHNR and CDR2 FQNEAQ (reference sequence). The ends were cut back, 5 bases at V and 4 bases at J, with 18 bases in the middle. The CDR3 region is CASSPRGRGRYNEQFF. CDR3 coding DNA: TGTGCCAGCAGCCCCCGGGGCAGGGGGAGGTACAATGAGCAGTTCTTC.

The chain carries TRBV27 and TRBJ1-2; D is possibly TRBD1 (6 bases). Deletions cut 4 bases from V and 4 bases from J, with 10 bases between. This CDR3 has 13 residues. Germline CDR1 is MNHEY and CDR2 is SMNVEV (reference sequence). The CDR3 DNA sequence: TGTGCCAGCAGTTCAGGGGCCCTCTATGGCTACACCTTC. The encoded protein is CASSSGALYGYTF.